These 9 T cell receptor beta chains were sequenced from one sample in a study of blood T cells in healthy people across ages (dated by TCRdb to about 2015). The method was 5' RACE. TCRdb names Illumina HiSeq 2500 as the instrument used. The second PCR ran for about 6 to 11 cycles and used a J-beta primer mix along with a sample-barcoded 5' primer. Using fastp at Q25 and MiXCR, TCRdb reprocessed the public reads and kept productive beta chains. For every CDR3 protein sequence, its rows merge into one entry that carries the most common genes and DNA. This sample holds approximately 1,000,000 distinct CDR3 sequences; 35% to 40% were observed only once. The ten largest clones represent about an eighth of the sample. Sequences were obtained from blood. Receptors were obtained from a man aged 18 to 29 in good health.

The J gene is TRBJ2-3, the V gene TRBV20-1; 8 bases are shared with TRBD2. There are 14 residues in the CDR3. CDR1 and CDR2 (germline): DFQATT, SNEGSKA (reference sequence). V lost 6 bases to trimming and J lost 7 bases; unmatched junction nucleotides: 12. The CDR3 DNA reads as TGCAGTGCCGAGCTACGGGGGGGCCGATATACGCAGTATTTT. It codes for CSAELRGGRYTQYF.

The chain has TRBV12-3 or TRBV12-4 and TRBJ1-1; D not resolved. This CDR3 contains 12 residues. Trimming left V 5 bases short and J 5 bases short, with 9 bases between. CDR3 residues: CASSPDMTEAFF. CDR3 bases: TGTGCCAGCAGTCCCGACATGACTGAAGCTTTCTTT.

This clonotype was picked up a small number of times. The chain carries TRBV7-2 and TRBJ2-5, with TRBD1 matching 7 bases. The J call may not be correct, given that the DNA end is closer to TRBJ2-7. From germline, CDR1 is SGHTA and CDR2 FQGNSA. CDR3 length: 15 residues. In DNA, the CDR3 is TGTGCCAGCAGCTCCTCCGGGGACAGCAGTTACGAGCAGTACTTC. It encodes CASSSSGDSSYEQYF.

The chain employs TRBV5-1 and TRBJ2-2; TRBD2 might be the D (6 bases). V lost 4 bases and J lost 3, with 19 bases in between. Germline CDR1 and CDR2: SGHRS and YFSETQ. The CDR3 totals 17 residues. CDR3: CASSIRLNRRDTGELFF. The DNA for the CDR3 is TGCGCCAGCAGCATACGACTAAACCGGAGGGACACCGGGGAGCTGTTTTTT. Filled out from reference TRBV5-1 and TRBJ2-2, the complete variable domain reads KAGVTQTPRYLIKTRGQQVTLSCSPISGHRSVSWYQQTPGQGLQFLFEYFSETQRNKGNFPGRFSGRQFSNSRSEMNVSTLELGDSALYLCASSIRLNRRDTGELFFGEGSRLTVL.

This clonotype was observed a few times. The V call is TRBV6-2 or TRBV6-3, the J call TRBJ2-2; weak D call: TRBD2 (6 bases). Germline V gene data show CDR1 as MNHEY and CDR2 as SVGEGT. The germline V and J ends were trimmed by 6 bases and 7 bases, with 15 bases remaining between them. CDR3 length: 14 amino acids. In DNA form, the CDR3 reads TGTGCCAGCAGCCGACTAGAGGGAAGCGGGGAGCTGTTTTTT. It yields the protein CASSRLEGSGELFF.

This clonotype was observed a handful of times. The chain carries TRBV11-3 and TRBJ2-1; D is undetermined. Trimming took 3 bases from V and 5 from J, leaving 11 bases between them. CDR3 size: 14 residues. Looked up from germline, CDR1 is SGHNT and CDR2 is YENEEA. The CDR3 is CASSFGPEHNEQFF. DNA of the CDR3: TGTGCCAGCAGCTTCGGTCCAGAGCACAATGAGCAGTTCTTC.

On this clonotype itself: A much more abundant neighbour one base away suggests this may be a read error. The rearrangement uses TRBV6-5 and TRBJ1-2; D is unclear. Germline V lookup: CDR1 MNHEY, CDR2 SVGAGI. The CDR3 sequence is 14 residues long. This CDR3 reads CASQSPRVNYGHTF. The CDR3 nucleotides read TGTGCCAGCCAGAGTCCCCGTGTTAACTATGGCCACACCTTC.

This clonotype was recorded a few times. The V gene is TRBV12-5, the J gene TRBJ2-5; no clear D gene. V lost 3 bases and J lost 5, with 7 bases in between. The CDR3 is 12 residues long. Looked up from germline, CDR1 is LGHNT and CDR2 is FRNRAP. The CDR3 DNA follows: TGTGCTAGTGGTTTTGATTGGGAGACCCAGTACTTC. Protein product: CASGFDWETQYF.

This clonotype was counted only a few times. The chain links TRBV5-1 to TRBJ2-7, with 8 bases identical to TRBD1. This CDR3 is built from 15 residues. The germline gives CDR1 SGHRS, CDR2 YFSETQ. J lost 3 bases, V lost 4 bases, and 9 bases had no gene match. Written as DNA, the CDR3 is TGCGCCAGCAGCCCCCAGGGGGGACAGGACTACGAGCAGTACTTC. Its protein product is CASSPQGGQDYEQYF.